This T cell receptor (beta chain) came from a study of control samples from healthy donors and cancer patients. CDR3 length: 16 amino acids. Germline loops: CDR1 SGHTA, CDR2 FQGNSA. With 5 bases clipped from V and 0 bases from J, the junction kept 8 bases outside the gene matches. Repertoires were generated with immunoSEQ multiplex PCR, while TCRdb's copy carries only in-frame clones and drops some. Of about 80,000 clones listed, around nine tenths are singletons. Sequenced input: blood. The chain joins TRBV7-2 to TRBJ2-7; 9 nucleotides match TRBD2. The source is a woman in her sixties or seventies in good health. The CDR3 DNA is TGTGCCAGCAGCCCCATAGCGGGAGACGTCTCCTACGAGCAGTACTTC. Amino acid sequence: CASSPIAGDVSYEQYF.